These 8 T cell receptor beta chains share one sample of origin, sequenced in a study of CD8+CD57+ T cells in acquired aplastic anemia. CDR3 and TCR beta VDJ profiling relied on a genomic DNA template. TCRdb re-derived calls from the reads in MiXCR, one entry per CDR3 protein. The table shows approximately 250,000 distinct CDR3 sequences, with less than 85% occurring only once. Only patients with CD8+CD57+ cell expansion on flow cytometry were chosen for sequencing. Material: sorted CD4+, CD8+, or CD8+CD57+ T cells (not recorded which) from PBMCs. The receptors stem from a human donor with aplastic anemia.

The chain carries TRBV2 and TRBJ2-7; D may be TRBD1 (6 bases). V was pared by 5 bases and J by 3 bases, with 17 bases between. CDR3 size: 15 residues. Germline CDR1 and CDR2: SNHLY and FYNNEI. CDR3 protein: CASSLLWAGDYEQYF. CDR3 nucleotide sequence: TGTGCCAGCAGTCTCCTCTGGGCAGGGGACTACGAGCAGTACTTC. Based on the CDR3 plus reference TRBV2 and TRBJ2-7, the full variable domain is EPEVTQTPSHQVTQMGQEVILRCVPISNHLYFYWYRQILGQKVEFLVSFYNNEISEKSEIFDDQFSVERPDGSNFTLKIRSTKLEDSAMYFCASSLLWAGDYEQYFGPGTRLTVT.

About this clonotype itself: At one boundary the junction diverges from the germline segment, which might be a read error. The chain couples TRBV7-3 to TRBJ1-1; 10 nucleotides match TRBD1. Germline CDR1 reads SGHTA; CDR2 reads FQGTGA. This CDR3 is built from 15 residues. The CDR3 reads CASSSNRQGAWVTLF. As DNA, the CDR3 is TGTGCCAGCAGCTCAAATAGACAGGGGGCTTGGGTCACTCTCTTT.

The chain has TRBV6-5 and TRBJ1-1; D not certain. Germline V CDR1 and CDR2: MNHEY, SVGAGI. Trimming pared 9 bases from V and 1 base from J, leaving 9 bases between. CDR3 length: 12 residues. The CDR3 reads CASSIGNTEAFF. The CDR3 region has the DNA TGTGCCAGTAGTATCGGGAACACTGAAGCTTTCTTT.

V is TRBV7-8 and J is TRBJ2-3; 7 nucleotides agree with TRBD1. The J segment lost 14 bases and the V segment lost 3 bases, leaving 17 bases of the junction unmatched. From germline, CDR1 is SGHVS and CDR2 FQNEAQ. The CDR3 loop spans 15 amino acids. CDR3 sequence reads: CASSFHPDGTDLSYF. CDR3 nucleotide sequence: TGTGCCAGCAGCTTTCATCCAGACGGGACAGATCTGTCGTATTTT.

Turning to this clonotype: Being one base from a much bigger clone, this may be a read error. The rearrangement joins TRBV9 to TRBJ2-3; D unclear. CDR3 length: 14 residues. Germline CDR1 SGDLS, CDR2 YYNGEE. The V gene lost 0 bases and the J gene lost 15 bases, with 20 bases spanning the gap. The CDR3 is CASSVGSDPQCFYF. CDR3 coding DNA: TGTGCCAGCAGCGTAGGGTCAGATCCGCAGTGTTTTTATTTT.

The chain recombines TRBV20-1 with TRBJ1-2; maybe TRBD1 (5 bases). Germline V gene sequence: CDR1 DFQATT, CDR2 SNEGSKA (reference sequence). CDR3 length equals 14 residues. Trimming stripped 0 bases from V and 0 bases from J, with 8 bases between. CDR3: CSARERQTNYGYTF. The CDR3 nucleotides read TGCAGTGCTAGAGAGAGACAGACTAACTATGGCTACACCTTC.

The J gene is TRBJ1-6, the V gene TRBV10-3; D may be TRBD1 (5 bases). V was cut by 3 bases and J by 9 bases, with 18 bases left in between. CDR3 length: 16 amino acids. In germline, CDR1 is ENHRY, CDR2 SYGVKD. CDR3 in DNA: TGTGCCATCAGTGATCGGGCAGGGTCGCATAGTTCACCCCTCCACTTT. It codes for CAISDRAGSHSSPLHF.

About this clonotype itself: One end of the junction varies from germline; a read error may be responsible. The chain couples TRBV7-8 to TRBJ1-2, with 8 bases matching TRBD1. Germline V lookup: CDR1 SGHVS, CDR2 FQNEAQ. There are 15 residues in the CDR3. CDR3 sequence: CASSSGVTGGQGFTF. CDR3 nucleotide sequence: TGTGCCAGCAGCTCCGGGGTTACGGGTGGACAGGGCTTCACCTTC.